These 7 T cell receptor beta chains share one sample of origin, sequenced in a study of T cells in Graves' hyperthyroidism and ophthalmopathy. RNA transcripts gave rise to amplified TCR beta CDR3 regions. The HTBI primer set was used in a first-round RT-PCR of the TCR CDR3. Via MiXCR, TCRdb re-called the multiplex PCR reads, giving one row per CDR3 protein. The table records about 640,000 distinct CDR3 sequences, around 20% of them present only once. Sequencing was carried out using blood. The source is a man between 25 and 39 years old with Graves' ophthalmopathy.

V gene TRBV10-3 combines with J gene TRBJ2-3; 7 bases fit TRBD1. The J segment lost 0 bases and the V segment lost 6 bases, leaving 0 bases of the junction unmatched. The CDR3 covers 13 residues. CDR1 and CDR2 (germline): ENHRY, SYGVKD. The CDR3 region has the DNA TGTGCCATCAGGGGACAGAGCACAGATACGCAGTATTTT. This gives the protein CAIRGQSTDTQYF.

This clonotype was counted between two and nine times. This rearrangement joins TRBV7-3 to TRBJ2-5; no firm D call. Trimming removed 2 bases at V and 2 bases at J, with 12 bases between. The CDR3 has 15 amino acids. Germline V lookup: CDR1 SGHTA, CDR2 FQGTGA. CDR3 nucleotide sequence: TGTGCCAGCAGCTTAGAGTTTGCGAGGCAAGAGACCCAGTACTTC. Translation gives CASSLEFARQETQYF.

The DNA of the CDR3 is TGTGCCAGCAGTTTCTACGGTGCTAATGAAAAACTGTTTTTT. Protein sequence: CASSFYGANEKLFF. The J gene is TRBJ1-4, the V gene TRBV12-3 or TRBV12-4; D remains unclear. V gave up 3 bases and J gave up 3 bases, with 8 bases separating them. The CDR3 contains 14 residues.

This clonotype has a count of ten or more. The chain links TRBV28 to TRBJ2-4; 9 nucleotides line up with TRBD1. CDR3 length: 15 residues. Germline V gives CDR1 MDHEN, CDR2 SYDVKM. With 6 bases clipped from V and 3 bases from J, the junction kept 6 bases outside the gene matches. The CDR3 region has the DNA TGTGCCAGCAGCACCTGGACAGGGGACAAAAACATTCAGTACTTC. Its translation: CASSTWTGDKNIQYF.

The V gene is TRBV5-1, the J gene TRBJ2-7; possibly TRBD1 for D (7 bases). Germline values: CDR1 SGHRS, CDR2 YFSETQ. V lost 4 bases to trimming and J lost 2 bases, with 16 bases between them. The length of the CDR3 is 15 residues. The CDR3 nucleotides read TGCGCCAGCAGCGGAGGGGACAGCTACCCCTACGAGCAGTACTTC. Translating gives CASSGGDSYPYEQYF.

There are a few counts of this clonotype. At one boundary the junction diverges from the germline segment, which might be a read error. The chain links TRBV11-2 to TRBJ2-2, with 10 positions matching TRBD2. The CDR3 has 17 amino acids. Germline assignment: CDR1 SGHAT and CDR2 FQNNGV. CDR3 protein: CSSSLIAGGWNTGELFF. DNA for the CDR3: TGTTCCAGCAGCTTAATAGCGGGAGGTTGGAACACCGGGGAGCTGTTTTTT.

This clonotype occurred a few times. V is TRBV20-1 and J is TRBJ2-1; 11 bases map to TRBD2. This CDR3 comprises 15 residues. CDR1 is DFQATT, CDR2 SNEGSKA, per germline (reference sequence). Trimming removed 6 bases from V and 5 bases from J; junction bases left unmatched: 9. The CDR3 region has the DNA TGCAGTGCGGCAGCTGGGACTAGCGGCAACAATGAGCAGTTCTTC. The encoded protein is CSAAAGTSGNNEQFF.